This note documents a single T cell receptor beta chain sequence. Antigen unknown. With 60 Vbeta and 13 Jbeta primers, the PCR was carried out. Measured with immunoSEQ multiplex PCR; TCRdb has only the in-frame clones, and not every one. The sample includes about 180,000 clones, over 65% of them seen just once. Germline-derived CDR1 and CDR2 are MDHEN and SYDVKM. There are 14 residues in the CDR3. The germline V and J ends were trimmed by 7 bases and 1 base, with 13 bases remaining between them. This record belongs to a study of cytomegalovirus exposure and HLA in healthy donors. Findings and limits, study-wide: As confirmed in vitro, a few CMV-associated chains were specific for CMV antigens.

What was sequenced was PBMCs. The chain links TRBV28 to TRBJ1-1; D may be TRBD1 (6 bases). The sequence was collected from a young man in good health and CMV-seronegative. The CDR3 protein is CASTRGQKNTEAFF. CDR3 nucleotide sequence: TGTGCCAGCACTCGTGGACAGAAGAACACTGAAGCTTTCTTT.